This T cell receptor beta chain was retrieved from a study of regulatory T cells in long-lasting Graves disease. Study findings and constraints: Relative to newly diagnosed Graves' patients, persistent ones had lower TCR diversity.

Sample time point: newly diagnosed GD, antithyroid drugs for less than 3 months. PBMC-extracted RNA yielded the TCR library. This clonotype showed up many times. The antigen remains unidentified. With iRepertoire HTBI primers and Arm-PCR of CDR3 regions, TCR beta libraries were built. In the original workflow: Across the samples, identification revealed 55 to 75 TRBV and 14 TRBJ segments. Using its own MiXCR run on the multiplex PCR reads, TCRdb lists one record per CDR3 protein. For this entry, the V and J calls and clone size follow TCRdb and not the study's own pipeline. The sample contains 350,000 to 450,000 distinct CDR3 sequences, 10% to 15% of which appear only once. Trimming cost V 6 bases and J 4 bases; bases outside gene matches: 2. Germline lookup yields CDR1 DFQATT and CDR2 SNEGSKA (reference sequence). The CDR3 contains 14 residues. These same records also appear under a second study, on T cells in Graves' hyperthyroidism and ophthalmopathy.

This TCR derives from a woman younger than 30 with Graves disease. V and J are TRBV20-1 and TRBJ2-2; TRBD2 matches at 13 bases. Sequencing was performed on peripheral blood mononuclear cells (PBMCs), taken at new diagnosis, from a patient treated with antithyroid drugs. CDR3 sequence: CSARLAGGTGELFF. The CDR3 region has the DNA TGCAGTGCCAGACTAGCGGGAGGCACCGGGGAGCTGTTTTTT.